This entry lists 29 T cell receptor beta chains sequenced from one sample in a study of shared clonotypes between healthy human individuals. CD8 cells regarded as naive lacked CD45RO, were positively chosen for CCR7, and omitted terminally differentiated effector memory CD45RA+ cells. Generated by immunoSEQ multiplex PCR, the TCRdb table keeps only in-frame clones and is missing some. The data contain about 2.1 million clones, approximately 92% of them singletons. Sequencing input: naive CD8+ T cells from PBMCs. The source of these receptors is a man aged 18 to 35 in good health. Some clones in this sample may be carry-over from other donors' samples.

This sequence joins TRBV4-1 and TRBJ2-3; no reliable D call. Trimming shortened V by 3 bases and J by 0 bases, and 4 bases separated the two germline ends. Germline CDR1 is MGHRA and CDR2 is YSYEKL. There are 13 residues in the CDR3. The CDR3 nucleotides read TGCGCCAGCAGCCATGGGAGCACAGATACGCAGTATTTT. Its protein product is CASSHGSTDTQYF.

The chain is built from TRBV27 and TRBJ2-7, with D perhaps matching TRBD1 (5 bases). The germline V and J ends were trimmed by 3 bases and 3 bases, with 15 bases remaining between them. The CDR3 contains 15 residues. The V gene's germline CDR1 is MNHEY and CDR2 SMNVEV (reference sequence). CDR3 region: CASSFSTGPNYEQYF. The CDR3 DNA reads TGTGCCAGCAGTTTTTCCACAGGACCAAACTACGAGCAGTACTTC.

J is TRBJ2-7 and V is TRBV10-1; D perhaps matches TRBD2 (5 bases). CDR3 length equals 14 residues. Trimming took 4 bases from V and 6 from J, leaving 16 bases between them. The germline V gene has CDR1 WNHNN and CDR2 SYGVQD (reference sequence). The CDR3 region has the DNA TGCGCCAGCAGTGTGAGGGCAGGCGCTGGCGAGCAGTACTTC. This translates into CASSVRAGAGEQYF.

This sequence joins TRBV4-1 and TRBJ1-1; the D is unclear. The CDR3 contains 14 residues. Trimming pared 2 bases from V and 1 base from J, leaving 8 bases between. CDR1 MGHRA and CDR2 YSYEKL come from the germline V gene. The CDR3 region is CASSQYGENTEAFF. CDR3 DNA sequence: TGCGCCAGCAGCCAATATGGGGAGAACACTGAAGCTTTCTTT.

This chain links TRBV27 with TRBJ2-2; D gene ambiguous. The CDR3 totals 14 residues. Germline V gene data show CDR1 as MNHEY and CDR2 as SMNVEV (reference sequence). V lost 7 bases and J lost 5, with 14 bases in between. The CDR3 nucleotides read TGTGCCAGCACGCTCGGCCCTGGAACCGGGGAGCTGTTTTTT. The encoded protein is CASTLGPGTGELFF.

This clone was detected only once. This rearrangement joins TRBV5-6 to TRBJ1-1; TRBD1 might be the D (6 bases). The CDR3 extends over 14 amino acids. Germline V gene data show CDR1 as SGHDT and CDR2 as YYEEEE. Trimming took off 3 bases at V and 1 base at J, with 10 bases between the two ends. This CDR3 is CASSSGGGNTEAFF. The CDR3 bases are TGTGCCAGCAGCTCGGGAGGGGGGAACACTGAAGCTTTCTTT.

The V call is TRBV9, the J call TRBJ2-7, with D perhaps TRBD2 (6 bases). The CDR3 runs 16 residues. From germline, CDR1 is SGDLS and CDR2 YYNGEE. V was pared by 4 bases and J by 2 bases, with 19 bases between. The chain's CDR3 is CASSPRVGAGAYEQYF. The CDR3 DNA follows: TGTGCCAGCAGCCCTAGAGTTGGAGCGGGCGCCTACGAGCAGTACTTC.

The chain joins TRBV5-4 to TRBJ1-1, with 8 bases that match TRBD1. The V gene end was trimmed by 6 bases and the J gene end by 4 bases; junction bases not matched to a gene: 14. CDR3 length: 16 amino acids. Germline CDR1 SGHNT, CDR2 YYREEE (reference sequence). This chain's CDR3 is CASMDLSQGAATEAFF. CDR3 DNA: TGTGCCAGCATGGATCTAAGCCAGGGGGCGGCCACTGAAGCTTTCTTT. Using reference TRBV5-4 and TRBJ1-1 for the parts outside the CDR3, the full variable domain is ETGVTQSPTHLIKTRGQQVTLRCSSQSGHNTVSWYQQALGQGPQFIFQYYREEENGRGNFPPRFSGLQFPNYSSELNVNALELDDSALYLCASMDLSQGAATEAFFGQGTRLTVV.

The CDR3 DNA sequence: TGTGCCAGCAGCCTAAGTAGGGAGGGAGTCACAGATACGCAGTATTTT. Translated, it gives CASSLSREGVTDTQYF. The chain uses TRBV9 and TRBJ2-3; 7 bases align to TRBD2. Looked up from germline, CDR1 is SGDLS and CDR2 is YYNGEE. V lost 4 bases to trimming and J lost 2 bases; unmatched junction nucleotides: 10. This CDR3 has 16 amino acids.

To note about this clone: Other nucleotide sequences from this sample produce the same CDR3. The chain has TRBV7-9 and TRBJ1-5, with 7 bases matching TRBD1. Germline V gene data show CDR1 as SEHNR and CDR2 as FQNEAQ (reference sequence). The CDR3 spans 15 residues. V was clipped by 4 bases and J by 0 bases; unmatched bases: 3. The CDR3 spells CASSSGTASNQPQHF. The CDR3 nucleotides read TGTGCCAGCAGCTCCGGGACAGCTAGCAATCAGCCCCAGCATTTT.

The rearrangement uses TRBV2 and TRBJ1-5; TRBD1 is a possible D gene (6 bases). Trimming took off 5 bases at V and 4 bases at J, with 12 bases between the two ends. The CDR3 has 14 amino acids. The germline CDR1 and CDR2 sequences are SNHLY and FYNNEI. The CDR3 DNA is TGTGCCAGCAGTCGTAGGGACAATAATCAGCCCCAGCATTTT. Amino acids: CASSRRDNNQPQHF.

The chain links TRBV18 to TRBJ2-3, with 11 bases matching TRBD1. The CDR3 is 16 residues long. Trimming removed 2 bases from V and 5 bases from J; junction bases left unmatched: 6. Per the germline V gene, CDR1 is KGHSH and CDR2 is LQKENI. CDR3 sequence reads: CASSPIRDRGLDTQYF. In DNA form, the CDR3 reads TGTGCCAGCTCACCAATCCGGGACAGGGGGTTAGATACGCAGTATTTT.

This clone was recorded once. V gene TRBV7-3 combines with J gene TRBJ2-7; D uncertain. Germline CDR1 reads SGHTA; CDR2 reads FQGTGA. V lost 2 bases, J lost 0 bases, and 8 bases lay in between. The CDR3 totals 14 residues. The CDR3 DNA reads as TGTGCCAGCAGCTTAGCTGAGAGCTCCTACGAGCAGTACTTC. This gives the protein CASSLAESSYEQYF.

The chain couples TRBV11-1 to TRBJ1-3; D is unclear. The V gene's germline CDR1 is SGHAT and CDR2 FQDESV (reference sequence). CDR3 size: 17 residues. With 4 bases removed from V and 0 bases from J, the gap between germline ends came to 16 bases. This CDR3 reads CASSSLIDVSSGNTIYF. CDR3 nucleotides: TGTGCCAGCAGCTCACTAATCGACGTGTCCTCTGGAAACACCATATATTTT. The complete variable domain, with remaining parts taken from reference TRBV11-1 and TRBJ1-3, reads EAEVAQSPRYKITEKSQAVAFWCDPISGHATLYWYRQILGQGPELLVQFQDESVVDDSQLPKDRFSAERLKGVDSTLKIQPAELGDSAMYLCASSSLIDVSSGNTIYFGEGSWLTVV.

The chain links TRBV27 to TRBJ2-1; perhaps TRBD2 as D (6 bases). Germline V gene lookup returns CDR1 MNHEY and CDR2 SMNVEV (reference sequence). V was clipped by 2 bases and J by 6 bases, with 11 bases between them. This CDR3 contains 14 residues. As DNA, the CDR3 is TGTGCCAGCAGTTTAATCTTAGCGGTCAATGAGCAGTTCTTC. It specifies CASSLILAVNEQFF.

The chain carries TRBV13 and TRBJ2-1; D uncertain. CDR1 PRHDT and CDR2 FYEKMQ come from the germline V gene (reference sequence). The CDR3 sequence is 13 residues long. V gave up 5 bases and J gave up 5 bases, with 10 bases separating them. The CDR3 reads CASSDGYHNEQFF. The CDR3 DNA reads TGTGCCAGCAGCGACGGCTACCACAATGAGCAGTTCTTC.

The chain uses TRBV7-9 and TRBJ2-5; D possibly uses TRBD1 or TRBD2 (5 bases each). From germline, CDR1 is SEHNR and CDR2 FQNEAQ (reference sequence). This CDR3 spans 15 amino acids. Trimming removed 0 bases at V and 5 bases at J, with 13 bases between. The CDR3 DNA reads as TGTGCCAGCAGCTTAGCCCCACCCAGGGACGAGACCCAGTACTTC. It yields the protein CASSLAPPRDETQYF.

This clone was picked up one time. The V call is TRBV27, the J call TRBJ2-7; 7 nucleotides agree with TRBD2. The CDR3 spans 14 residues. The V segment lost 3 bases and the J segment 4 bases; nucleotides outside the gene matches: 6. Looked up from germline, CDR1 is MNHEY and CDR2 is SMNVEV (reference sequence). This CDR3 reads CASSFSGIFYEQYF. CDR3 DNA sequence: TGTGCCAGCAGTTTCAGCGGGATCTTTTACGAGCAGTACTTC.

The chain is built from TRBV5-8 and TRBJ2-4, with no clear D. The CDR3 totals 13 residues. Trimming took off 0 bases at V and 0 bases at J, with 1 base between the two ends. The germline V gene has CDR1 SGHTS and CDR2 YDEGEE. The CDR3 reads CASSLEAKNIQYF. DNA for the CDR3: TGTGCCAGCAGCTTGGAAGCCAAAAACATTCAGTACTTC.

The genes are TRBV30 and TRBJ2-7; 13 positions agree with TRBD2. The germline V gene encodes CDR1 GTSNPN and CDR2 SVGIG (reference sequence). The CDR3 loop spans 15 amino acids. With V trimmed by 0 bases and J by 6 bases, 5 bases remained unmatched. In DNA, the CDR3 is TGTGCCTGGAGTGTATGGACTAGCGGGAGTTCCGAGCAGTACTTC. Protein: CAWSVWTSGSSEQYF.

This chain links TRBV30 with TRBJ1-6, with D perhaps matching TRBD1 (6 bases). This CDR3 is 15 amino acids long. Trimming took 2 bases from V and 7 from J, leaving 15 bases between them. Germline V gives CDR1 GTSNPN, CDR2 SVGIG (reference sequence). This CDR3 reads CAWSNGADSNSPLHF. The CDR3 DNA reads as TGTGCCTGGAGTAACGGGGCGGACAGCAATTCACCCCTCCACTTT.

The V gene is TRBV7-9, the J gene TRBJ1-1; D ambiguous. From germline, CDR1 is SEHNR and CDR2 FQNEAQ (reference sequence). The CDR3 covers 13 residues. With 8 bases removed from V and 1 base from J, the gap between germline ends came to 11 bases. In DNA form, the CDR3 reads TGTGCCAGCGGACCGAGAGCGAACACTGAAGCTTTCTTT. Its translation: CASGPRANTEAFF.

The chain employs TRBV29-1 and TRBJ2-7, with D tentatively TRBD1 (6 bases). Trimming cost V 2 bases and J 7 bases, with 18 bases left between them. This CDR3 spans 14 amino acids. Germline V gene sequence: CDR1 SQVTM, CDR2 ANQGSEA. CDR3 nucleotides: TGCAGCGTTGAACCCCGGGACAATCCTACGGAGCAGTACTTC. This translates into CSVEPRDNPTEQYF.

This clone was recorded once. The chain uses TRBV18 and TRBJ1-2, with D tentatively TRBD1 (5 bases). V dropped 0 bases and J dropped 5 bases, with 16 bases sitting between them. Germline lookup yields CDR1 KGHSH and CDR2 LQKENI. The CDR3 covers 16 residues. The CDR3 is CASSPPENPGGYGYTF. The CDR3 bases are TGTGCCAGCTCACCACCAGAAAACCCCGGGGGGTATGGCTACACCTTC.

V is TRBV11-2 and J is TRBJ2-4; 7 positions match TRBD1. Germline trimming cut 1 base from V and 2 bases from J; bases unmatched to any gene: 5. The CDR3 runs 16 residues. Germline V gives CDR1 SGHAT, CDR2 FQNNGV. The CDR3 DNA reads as TGTGCCAGCAGCTTAGGAGGGGGCGTACCCAAAAACATTCAGTACTTC. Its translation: CASSLGGGVPKNIQYF.

As DNA, the CDR3 is TGCGCCAGCAAAACAGGGGGGCGAGAGACCCAGTACTTC. Translating it yields CASKTGGRETQYF. The V gene is TRBV5-1, the J gene TRBJ2-5; 8 bases line up with TRBD1. This CDR3 spans 13 amino acids. CDR1 is SGHRS, CDR2 YFSETQ, per germline. V was clipped by 6 bases and J by 4 bases; unmatched bases: 5. The whole variable domain, filled in from reference TRBV5-1 and TRBJ2-5, reads KAGVTQTPRYLIKTRGQQVTLSCSPISGHRSVSWYQQTPGQGLQFLFEYFSETQRNKGNFPGRFSGRQFSNSRSEMNVSTLELGDSALYLCASKTGGRETQYFGPGTRLLVL.

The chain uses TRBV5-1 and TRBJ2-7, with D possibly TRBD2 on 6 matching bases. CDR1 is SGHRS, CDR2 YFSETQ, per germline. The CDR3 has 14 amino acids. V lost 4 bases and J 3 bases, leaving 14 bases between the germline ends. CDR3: CASSQEGAIYEQYF. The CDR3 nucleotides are TGCGCCAGCAGCCAGGAGGGAGCGATCTACGAGCAGTACTTC.

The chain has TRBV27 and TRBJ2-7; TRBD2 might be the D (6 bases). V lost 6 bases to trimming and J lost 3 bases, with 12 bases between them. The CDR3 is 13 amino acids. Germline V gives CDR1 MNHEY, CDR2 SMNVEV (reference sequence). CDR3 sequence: CASSEPGLYEQYF. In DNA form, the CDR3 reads TGTGCCAGCAGCGAACCGGGACTCTACGAGCAGTACTTC.

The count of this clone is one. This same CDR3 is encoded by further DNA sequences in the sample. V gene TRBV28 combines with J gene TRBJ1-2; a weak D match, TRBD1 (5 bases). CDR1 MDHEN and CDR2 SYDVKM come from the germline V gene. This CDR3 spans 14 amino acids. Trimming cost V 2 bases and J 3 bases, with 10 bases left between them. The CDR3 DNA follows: TGTGCCAGCAGTTTAAGGGGTGGTTACTATGGCTACACCTTC. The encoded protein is CASSLRGGYYGYTF.